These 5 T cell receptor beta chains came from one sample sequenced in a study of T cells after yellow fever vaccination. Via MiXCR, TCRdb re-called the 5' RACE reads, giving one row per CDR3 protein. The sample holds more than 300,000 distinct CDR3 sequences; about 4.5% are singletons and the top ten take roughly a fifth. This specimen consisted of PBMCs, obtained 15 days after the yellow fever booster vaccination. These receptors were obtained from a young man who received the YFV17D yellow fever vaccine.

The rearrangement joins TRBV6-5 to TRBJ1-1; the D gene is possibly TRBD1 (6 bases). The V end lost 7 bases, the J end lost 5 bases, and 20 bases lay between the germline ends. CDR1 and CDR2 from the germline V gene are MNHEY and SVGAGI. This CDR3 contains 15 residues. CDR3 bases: TGTGCCAGCACCCAAGGCTCAGGGGTGCGGACTGAAGCTTTCTTT. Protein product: CASTQGSGVRTEAFF.

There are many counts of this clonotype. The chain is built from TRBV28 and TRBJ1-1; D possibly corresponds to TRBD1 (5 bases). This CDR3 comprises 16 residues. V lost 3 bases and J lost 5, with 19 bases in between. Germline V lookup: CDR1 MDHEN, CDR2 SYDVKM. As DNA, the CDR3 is TGTGCCAGCAGTTTCGCAGTTGGGAGGGGCGAGACTGAAGCTTTCTTT. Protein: CASSFAVGRGETEAFF.

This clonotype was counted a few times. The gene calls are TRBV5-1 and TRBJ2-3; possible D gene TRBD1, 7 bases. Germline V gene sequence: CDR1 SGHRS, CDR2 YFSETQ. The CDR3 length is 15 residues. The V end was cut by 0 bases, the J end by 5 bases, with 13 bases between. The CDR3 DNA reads TGCGCCAGCAGCTTGGACCAGGGGGGATTAGATACGCAGTATTTT. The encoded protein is CASSLDQGGLDTQYF.

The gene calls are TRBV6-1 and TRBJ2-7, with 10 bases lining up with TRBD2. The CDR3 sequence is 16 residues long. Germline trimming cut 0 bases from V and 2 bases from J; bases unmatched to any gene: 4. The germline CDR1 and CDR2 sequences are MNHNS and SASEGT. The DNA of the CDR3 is TGTGCCAGCAGTGAAGCTAGCGGGGGGACCCCCTACGAGCAGTACGTC. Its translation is CASSEASGGTPYEQYV.

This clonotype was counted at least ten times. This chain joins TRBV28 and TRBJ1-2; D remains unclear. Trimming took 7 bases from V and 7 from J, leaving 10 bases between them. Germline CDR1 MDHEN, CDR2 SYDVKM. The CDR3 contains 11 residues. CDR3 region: CASTSRGGYTF. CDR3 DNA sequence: TGTGCCAGCACTTCCAGAGGTGGCTACACCTTC.